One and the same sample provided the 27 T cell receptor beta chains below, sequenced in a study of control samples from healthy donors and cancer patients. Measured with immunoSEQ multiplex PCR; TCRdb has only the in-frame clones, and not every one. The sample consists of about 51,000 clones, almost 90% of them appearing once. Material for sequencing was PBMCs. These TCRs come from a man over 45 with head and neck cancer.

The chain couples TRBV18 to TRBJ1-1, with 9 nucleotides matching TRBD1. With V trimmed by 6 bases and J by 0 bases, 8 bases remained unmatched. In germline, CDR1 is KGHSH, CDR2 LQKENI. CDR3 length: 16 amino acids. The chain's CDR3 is CASSPGTGRMNTEAFF. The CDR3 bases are TGTGCCAGCTCTCCCGGGACAGGGAGGATGAACACTGAAGCTTTCTTT.

As DNA, the CDR3 is TGTGCCAGCAGTTTAGTTTCTCCGGGACAGGCGAACACCGGGGAGCTGTTTTTT. This sequence encodes CASSLVSPGQANTGELFF. V and J are TRBV28 and TRBJ2-2, with 8 positions matching TRBD1. This CDR3 region has 18 residues. V was clipped by 2 bases and J by 0 bases; unmatched bases: 8. Germline V gene sequence: CDR1 MDHEN, CDR2 SYDVKM. The variable domain in full, with the rest retrieved from reference TRBV28 and TRBJ2-2, is DVKVTQSSRYLVKRTGEKVFLECVQDMDHENMFWYRQDPGLGLRLIYFSYDVKMKEKGDIPEGYSVSREKKERFSLILESASTNQTSMYLCASSLVSPGQANTGELFFGEGSRLTVL.

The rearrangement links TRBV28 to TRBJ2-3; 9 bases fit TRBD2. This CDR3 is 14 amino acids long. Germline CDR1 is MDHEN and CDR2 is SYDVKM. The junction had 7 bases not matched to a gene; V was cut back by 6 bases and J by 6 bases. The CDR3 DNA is TGTGCCAGCAGCCGTAGCGGGGGAAGGGATACGCAGTATTTT. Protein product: CASSRSGGRDTQYF. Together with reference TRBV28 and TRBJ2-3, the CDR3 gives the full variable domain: DVKVTQSSRYLVKRTGEKVFLECVQDMDHENMFWYRQDPGLGLRLIYFSYDVKMKEKGDIPEGYSVSREKKERFSLILESASTNQTSMYLCASSRSGGRDTQYFGPGTRLTVL.

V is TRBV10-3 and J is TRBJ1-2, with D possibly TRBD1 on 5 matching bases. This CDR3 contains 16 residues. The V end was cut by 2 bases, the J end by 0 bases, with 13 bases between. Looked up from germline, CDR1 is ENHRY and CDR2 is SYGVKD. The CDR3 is CAISELKTVANYGYTF. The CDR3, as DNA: TGTGCCATCAGTGAGCTTAAGACAGTAGCTAACTATGGCTACACCTTC.

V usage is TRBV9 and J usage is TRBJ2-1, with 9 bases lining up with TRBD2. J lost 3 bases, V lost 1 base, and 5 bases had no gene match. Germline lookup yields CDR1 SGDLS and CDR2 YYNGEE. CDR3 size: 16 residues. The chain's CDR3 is CASSVSQREDYNEQFF. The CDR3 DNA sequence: TGTGCCAGCAGCGTATCTCAGCGGGAGGACTACAATGAGCAGTTCTTC.

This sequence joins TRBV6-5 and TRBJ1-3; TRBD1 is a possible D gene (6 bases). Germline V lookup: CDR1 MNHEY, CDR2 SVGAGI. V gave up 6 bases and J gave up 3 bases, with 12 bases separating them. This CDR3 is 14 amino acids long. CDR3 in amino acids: CASRHTGIGNTIYF. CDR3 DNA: TGTGCCAGCAGACACACAGGGATTGGAAACACCATATATTTT.

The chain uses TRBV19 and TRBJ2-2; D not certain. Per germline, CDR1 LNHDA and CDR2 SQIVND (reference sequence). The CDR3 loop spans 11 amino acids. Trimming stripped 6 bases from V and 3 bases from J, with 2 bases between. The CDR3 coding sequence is TGTGCCAGTAGCGACACCGGGGAGCTGTTTTTT. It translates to CASSDTGELFF.

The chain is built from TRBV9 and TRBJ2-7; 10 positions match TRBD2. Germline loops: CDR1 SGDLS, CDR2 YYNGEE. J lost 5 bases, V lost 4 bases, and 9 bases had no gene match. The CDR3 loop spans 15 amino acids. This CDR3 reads CASSTYSGGANEQYF. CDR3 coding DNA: TGTGCCAGCAGCACCTACAGCGGGGGGGCGAACGAGCAGTACTTC.

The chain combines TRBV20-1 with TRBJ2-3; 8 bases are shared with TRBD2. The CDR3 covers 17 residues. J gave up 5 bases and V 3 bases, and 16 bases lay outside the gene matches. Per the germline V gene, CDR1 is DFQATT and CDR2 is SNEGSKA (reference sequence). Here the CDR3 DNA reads TGCAGTGCTAGTACGGGGGGACTGACTAGCGCGGGAGATACGCAGTATTTT. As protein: CSASTGGLTSAGDTQYF.

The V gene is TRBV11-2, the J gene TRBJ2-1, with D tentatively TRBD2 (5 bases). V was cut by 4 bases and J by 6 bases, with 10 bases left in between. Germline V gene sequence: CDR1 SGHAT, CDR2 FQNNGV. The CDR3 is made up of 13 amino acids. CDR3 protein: CASSSTRGNEQFF. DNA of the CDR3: TGTGCCAGCAGCTCGACTCGGGGCAATGAGCAGTTCTTC.

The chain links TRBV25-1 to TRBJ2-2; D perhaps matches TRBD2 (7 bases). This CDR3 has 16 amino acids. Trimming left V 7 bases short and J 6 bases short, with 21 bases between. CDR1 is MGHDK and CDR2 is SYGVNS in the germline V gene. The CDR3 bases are TGTGCCAGCACAGAGGGAGAGGGAGGGGGTTCCGGGGAGCTGTTTTTT. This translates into CASTEGEGGGSGELFF.

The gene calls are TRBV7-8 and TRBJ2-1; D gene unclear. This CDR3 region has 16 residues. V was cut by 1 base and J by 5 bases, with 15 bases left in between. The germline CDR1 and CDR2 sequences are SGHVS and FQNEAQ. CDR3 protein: CASSLGYYRLNNEQFF. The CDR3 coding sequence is TGTGCCAGCAGCTTAGGTTACTACCGCTTAAACAATGAGCAGTTCTTC.

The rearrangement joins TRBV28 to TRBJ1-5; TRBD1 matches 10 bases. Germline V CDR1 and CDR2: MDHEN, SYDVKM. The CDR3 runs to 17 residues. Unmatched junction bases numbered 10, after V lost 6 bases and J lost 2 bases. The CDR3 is CASSHASGQGGNQPQHF. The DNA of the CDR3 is TGTGCCAGCAGCCACGCTTCAGGACAGGGGGGCAATCAGCCCCAGCATTTT.

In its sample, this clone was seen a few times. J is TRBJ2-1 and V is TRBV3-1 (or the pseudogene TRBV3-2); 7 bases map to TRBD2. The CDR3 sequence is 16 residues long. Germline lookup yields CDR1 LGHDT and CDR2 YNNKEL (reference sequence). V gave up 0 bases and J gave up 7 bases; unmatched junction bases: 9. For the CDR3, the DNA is TGTGCCAGCAGCCAAGATATCGGAGGGAGGGTTAATGAGCAGTTCTTC. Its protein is CASSQDIGGRVNEQFF.

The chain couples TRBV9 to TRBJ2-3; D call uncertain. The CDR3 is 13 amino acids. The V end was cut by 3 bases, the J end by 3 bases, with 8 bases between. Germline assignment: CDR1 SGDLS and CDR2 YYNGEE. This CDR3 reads CASSALRTDTQYF. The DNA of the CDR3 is TGTGCCAGCAGCGCCTTGAGGACAGATACGCAGTATTTT.

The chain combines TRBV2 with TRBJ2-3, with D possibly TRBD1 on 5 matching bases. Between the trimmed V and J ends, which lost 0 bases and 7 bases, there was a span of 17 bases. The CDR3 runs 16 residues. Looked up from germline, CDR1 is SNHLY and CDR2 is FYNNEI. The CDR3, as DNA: TGTGCCAGCAGTGAAGCGCATCCTAATAGGGGCAATACGCAGTATTTT. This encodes CASSEAHPNRGNTQYF.

CDR3 DNA sequence: TGTGCCAGCAGTGAAGTACCAAGCAGACTAGCAGATTACACCGGGGAGCTGTTTTTT. Protein sequence: CASSEVPSRLADYTGELFF. The V and J genes are TRBV6-1 and TRBJ2-2, with TRBD2 identical over 7 bases. Losses at the gene ends were 1 base for V and 3 bases for J; bases not matched to a gene: 14. Germline CDR1 MNHNS, CDR2 SASEGT. There are 19 residues in the CDR3.

CDR3 residues: CARRLREGYRDSNQPQHF. The CDR3 DNA follows: TGTGCCAGAAGACTAAGGGAAGGATACAGGGATAGCAATCAGCCCCAGCATTTT. The chain links TRBV5-3 to TRBJ1-5; maybe TRBD1 (6 bases). TRBV5-3 qualifies as an ORF whose function is uncertain. The CDR3 loop spans 18 amino acids. The germline V and J ends were trimmed by 5 bases and 0 bases, with 21 bases remaining between them.

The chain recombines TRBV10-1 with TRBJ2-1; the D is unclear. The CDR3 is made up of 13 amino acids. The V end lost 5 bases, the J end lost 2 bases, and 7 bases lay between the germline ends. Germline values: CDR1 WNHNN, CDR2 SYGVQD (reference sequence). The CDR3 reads CASSHTTYNEQFF. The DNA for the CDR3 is TGCGCCAGCAGTCACACGACCTACAATGAGCAGTTCTTC.

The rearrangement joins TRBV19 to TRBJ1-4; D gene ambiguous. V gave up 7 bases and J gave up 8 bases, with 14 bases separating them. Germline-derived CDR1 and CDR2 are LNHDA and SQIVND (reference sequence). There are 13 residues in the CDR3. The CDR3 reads CASMRADGEKLFF. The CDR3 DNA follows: TGTGCCAGTATGCGAGCGGACGGAGAAAAACTGTTTTTT.

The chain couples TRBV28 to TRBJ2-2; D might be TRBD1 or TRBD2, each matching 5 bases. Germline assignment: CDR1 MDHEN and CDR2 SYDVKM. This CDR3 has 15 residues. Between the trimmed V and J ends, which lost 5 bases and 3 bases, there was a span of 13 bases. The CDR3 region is CASSLWDDYTGELFF. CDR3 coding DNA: TGTGCCAGCAGTCTTTGGGACGATTACACCGGGGAGCTGTTTTTT.

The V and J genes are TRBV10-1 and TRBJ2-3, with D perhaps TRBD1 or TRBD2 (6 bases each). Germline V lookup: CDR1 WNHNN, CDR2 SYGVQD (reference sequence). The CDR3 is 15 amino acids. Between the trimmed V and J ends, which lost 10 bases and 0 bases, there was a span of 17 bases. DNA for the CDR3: TGCGCCACAACCTCGGGGGCCACTAGCACAGATACGCAGTATTTT. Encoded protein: CATTSGATSTDTQYF.

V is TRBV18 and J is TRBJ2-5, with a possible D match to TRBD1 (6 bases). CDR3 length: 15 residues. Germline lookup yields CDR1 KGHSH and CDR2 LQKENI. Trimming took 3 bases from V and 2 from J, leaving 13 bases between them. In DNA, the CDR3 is TGTGCCAGCTCACCCGGACAGACGCTTCAAGAGACCCAGTACTTC. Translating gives CASSPGQTLQETQYF.

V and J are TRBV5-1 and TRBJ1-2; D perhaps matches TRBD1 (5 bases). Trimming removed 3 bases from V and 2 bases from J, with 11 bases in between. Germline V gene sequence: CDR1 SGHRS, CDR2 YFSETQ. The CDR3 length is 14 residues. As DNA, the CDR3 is TGCGCCAGCAGCTCTCTGGGACGGAACTATGGCTACACCTTC. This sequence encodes CASSSLGRNYGYTF.

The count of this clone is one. The CDR3 spells CASSWGSGSYNEQFF. DNA for the CDR3: TGTGCCAGCAGCTGGGGGTCGGGCTCTTACAATGAGCAGTTCTTC. J is TRBJ2-1 and V is TRBV13, with D perhaps given as TRBD1 or TRBD2 (5 bases each). Germline V gene sequence: CDR1 PRHDT, CDR2 FYEKMQ (reference sequence). Trimming cost V 4 bases and J 4 bases, with 14 bases left between them. This CDR3 has 15 amino acids.

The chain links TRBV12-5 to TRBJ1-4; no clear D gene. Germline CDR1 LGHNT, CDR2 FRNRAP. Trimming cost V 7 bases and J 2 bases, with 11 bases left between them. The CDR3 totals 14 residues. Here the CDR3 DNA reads TGTGCTAGTGCCTTATTTTCTACTAATGAAAAACTGTTTTTT. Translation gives CASALFSTNEKLFF.

Here the CDR3 DNA reads TGTGCCAGCAGCCCTAGGCGCGAGGGGTATGGCTACACCTTC. Translating it yields CASSPRREGYGYTF. The chain joins TRBV7-2 to TRBJ1-2; D perhaps matches TRBD1 (5 bases). The CDR3 is 14 residues long. The ends were cut back, 5 bases at V and 5 bases at J, with 15 bases in the middle. Germline V gene lookup returns CDR1 SGHTA and CDR2 FQGNSA.